The subject of this entry is one T cell receptor beta chain. Its antigen is unknown. The sample is drawn from a study of T-cell memory formation after mild COVID-19. Study-wide background: Largely donor-specific sequence clusters came from a couple of donors.

Study-wide points: Whereas later expanders leaned CD4+, clones contracting day 15 to 85 showed a balanced CD4/CD8 makeup. Mostly located in CM and EM were contracting CD4+ clones, with contracting CD8+ clones located in EMRA.

MiXCR, applied by TCRdb to the 5' RACE reads, yields one record per CDR3 protein. The table has about 210,000 distinct CDR3 sequences, 10% seen once. The specimen was PBMCs or a T cell subset sorted from them (not recorded which). This clonotype originated in a man in his late teens or twenties who had mild COVID-19 (a few samples of this study predate the infection). Cell type and time point are not known.

CDR3 sequence: CASSLARKGYSNQPQHF. DNA for the CDR3: TGTGCCAGCAGCTTAGCGCGTAAGGGTTATAGCAATCAGCCCCAGCATTTT. This sequence joins TRBV7-8 and TRBJ1-5; D is unclear. Trimming removed 0 bases at V and 0 bases at J, with 12 bases between. This CDR3 is built from 17 residues. CDR1 SGHVS and CDR2 FQNEAQ come from the germline V gene.